This TCR beta chain was recorded in a study of blood T cell repertoires in COVID-19. Study-wide context: COVID-19 samples, acute and convalescent, were from the United States, Italy and Spain.

Generated by immunoSEQ multiplex PCR, the TCRdb table keeps only in-frame clones and is missing some. The repertoire holds around 150,000 clones, with about 78% as singletons. The CDR3 is made up of 18 amino acids. The germline CDR1 and CDR2 sequences are ENHRY and SYGVKD. Trimming at V came to 0 bases and at J to 4 bases, leaving 9 bases not matched to a gene. This clone was detected a few times. The source material was peripheral blood. The chain recombines TRBV10-3 with TRBJ2-1, with 10 bases that match TRBD2. The source is a man aged 55 to 70 who had recovered from COVID-19. CDR3 sequence (DNA): TGTGCCATCAGTGAGTCGTCTAGCGGGAGTATGGGGTACAATGAGCAGTTCTTC. Protein: CAISESSSGSMGYNEQFF.